This T cell receptor beta chain was obtained from a study of cytomegalovirus exposure and HLA in healthy donors (dated by TCRdb to 2016 to 2017). In terms of the full investigation: An earlier analysis of some 600 of the donors reported approximately 260 Gb of sequence data and 95 million to 130 million unique TCR beta sequences obtained from some 200 million T cells. Roughly 300 gigabases of sequencing data and roughly 80 million unique TCR sequences made up an early release that covered several hundred HLA-typed donors. To decide whether each TCR beta V gene segment behaved as functional or pseudogenic, an earlier analysis of some 570 of the donors relied on high-throughput TCR beta sequencing. Across roughly 420 genotyped donors of the cohort, an average of about 220,000 unique TCR beta nucleotide sequences per donor were sequenced, and 15% to 20% of those sequences were non-productive. Using immunosequencing, the study profiled T cell repertoires from approximately 700 subjects and related those repertoires to cytomegalovirus serostatus. The number of donors typed differed by locus, with 629-630 for A, B, C, DRB1 and DQB1, approximately 500 for DQA1, 600 to 610 for DPA1, and over 400 for DPB1. All discovery cohort repertoires had been generated using a single sequencing platform. Both class I and class II loci were covered by HLA typing, at four-digit resolution. Alongside the repertoire data, information on donor age, sex, ethnicity and CMV serostatus was compiled. A later genetic analysis used genome-wide SNP genotypes for 398 of the 666 donors, treating that subset as a discovery cohort. Rather than drawing on any new phenotypic data, the later analysis identified candidate immune exposures from TCR beta sequences and the way those sequences occurred across donors. A later analysis re-analyzed previously published TCR beta repertoires from several hundred donors and added high-resolution HLA genotyping to study TCR occurrence patterns. The study was designed to test whether signatures of past pathogen exposure could be identified by cataloging public T cell receptors. To predict cytomegalovirus infection status, the study brought together high-throughput TCR immunosequencing, statistical association of individual TCRs with disease status, and machine learning. Besides the first cohort of about 730 subjects, a separate validation cohort made up of over 95 different subjects was used. Five DR-DQ haplotypes were handled as single units for association and clustering, since linkage in the cohort was strong. Of the 398 genotyped donors, approximately 81% were placed in the genetic ancestry cluster associated with self-reported Caucasian donors. Overall study outcomes, separate from this receptor: According to a later analysis, parvovirus B19, influenza, CMV and Epstein-Barr virus appeared linked to several top co-occurrence clusters. A further reported finding was that TCR beta sequences accurately predicted the HLA-A and HLA-B alleles for most subjects in the first cohort. Cytomegalovirus status was reported to be diagnosed by the classifier with high specificity and sensitivity in both the original and validation cohorts. In a later analysis, most CMV-associated TCR beta chains were found to appear HLA-restricted, with HLA associations seemingly driven largely by CMV exposure. The study gave a list of over 150 TCR beta chains associated with cytomegalovirus. In an earlier analysis of some 540 of the donors, most TCR beta V segments appeared in productive rearrangements about 87% or about 30% of the time, broadly matching IMGT annotations. The cohort was sequenced for TCR beta chains only, and without alpha or paired-chain data the features that could be detected were limited. A later analysis found that HLA-associated TCR beta chains were more clonally expanded and had lower generation probabilities than equally common non-associated chains. When HLA alleles, especially DR and DQ, strongly co-occurred, attributing TCR associations to individual alleles was difficult. Some IMGT-functional V segments, including TRBV6-2 and TRBV6-3, could not be distinguished by the 87-base-pair reads and were therefore excluded. In a later analysis, more than 15,000 TCR beta sequences were associated with specific HLA alleles at a false discovery rate of 0.05. Because counts were too low, approximately 15 rarely observed V segments, including chromosome 9 orphons, were excluded from the earlier analysis of 587 of the donors. V-gene and J-gene trimming of TCR beta chains was associated with a missense DCLRE1C variant in a later genetic analysis, and the association was replicated in an independent cohort. HLA typing was unavailable for some donors at each locus, so association tests used only the typed subset. According to the authors, the approach could potentially be generalized to other disease states and immunological phenotypes. Across donors, most TCR sequences were observed very rarely, whereas some public TCRs were present in many individuals. In a later analysis, TCR association rates were found to vary across HLA loci, with the most associated TCRs seen for DRB1 alleles and the fewest for HLA-C alleles. A later genetic analysis reported fewer N-insertions in productive TCRs among donors in an Asian-associated ancestry cluster than the roughly 640-donor mean. Correlated functional status among segregating V segments might be attributable to linkage disequilibrium, but an unknown experimental factor could not be ruled out. A cluster of highly shared sequence variants was judged likely to represent a technical artifact of the sequencing pipeline. In vitro tests confirmed that three of the cytomegalovirus-associated TCR beta chains recognize cytomegalovirus antigens. Sequencing depth was assumed to be roughly uniform across donors in the presence/absence analyses, though that assumption may not hold. CMV serostatus was the only immune exposure information available for the cohort.

The library was obtained by the immunoSEQ multiplex PCR assay. The multiplex PCR relied on a mix of 60 forward primers for TCR Vbeta segments and 13 reverse primers for TCR Jbeta segments. A multiplex PCR assay on genomic DNA amplified the CDR3 region of rearranged TCR beta genes. The amplified TCR beta libraries were sequenced on the Illumina HiSeq System as 87-base-pair reads. As for the original processing: A later analysis counted approximately 76 million unique TCR beta chains across the 600 to 850 repertoires, and 9 million to 14 million of these chains were shared by at least two donors. Raw reads were error-corrected and collapsed into unique sequences with a nearest-neighbor algorithm that merged closely related sequences to remove PCR and sequencing errors. V, D and J gene segments were assigned by aligning CDR3 sequences to IMGT reference sequences. For a sequence to be retained, a match of at least six nucleotides was required to both a V gene segment and a J gene segment. A rearrangement was called productive if the CDR3 had no stop codons and remained in frame with V and J, and every other rearrangement was called non-productive. CDR3 was defined according to IMGT convention as the region running from the second conserved V-encoded cysteine to the conserved J-encoded phenylalanine. Sequences without an unambiguous match to a single V gene segment were excluded from the earlier analysis of over 500 of the donors. In an earlier analysis of 587 of the donors, V segments were called functional above 56.7% productive rearrangements and were called segregating when the between-donor standard deviation exceeded 5%. A statistical classification framework was built for diagnosing cytomegalovirus status from the catalog of TCR beta chain sequences. In a later analysis, TCR nucleotide sequences were compared against IMGT/GENE-DB human TR gene sequences so that V and J genes could be assigned. In a later analysis, CDR3 sequences and most-parsimonious VDJ recombination scenarios were assigned using the TCRdist pipeline. In a later analysis, each TCR beta chain was defined by its CDR3 amino acid sequence together with its V-gene family, and reads without a unique V-gene family were excluded. To address suspected cross-contamination and a sequencing artifact, a later analysis removed several hundred highly shared, low-generation-probability nucleotide sequences. In a later analysis, a clonal expansion index for each public chain was calculated from normalized within-repertoire ranks of inferred template counts. In a later analysis, generation probabilities were computed using a VDJ recombination model fitted to out-of-frame rearrangements, and the results were checked against IGoR. In a later analysis, TCR-TCR, TCR-HLA and TCR-CMV co-occurrence was scored with hypergeometric tests, and a repertoire-size bias correction was applied to TCR pairs. A later analysis estimated false discovery rates by permuting HLA or CMV assignments 20 times. A later analysis grouped co-occurring TCRs with DBSCAN, adding TCRdist sequence similarity when clustering within HLA-allele-positive subsets. Repertoires with fewer than 30,000 or more than 120,000 public chains, plus five repertoires with anomalous nucleotide sharing, were excluded from co-occurrence clustering. This is the immuneACCESS table as TCRdb keeps it, with only in-frame sequences that have V and J called. A part of the clones is gone; compared with another copy, unresolved V genes explain less than half, and the rest is unexplained. V, J and clone size derive from that table, while D and trimming were established from the DNA sequence. This sample holds about 92,000 clones; around 77% were observed only once. The ten biggest clones cover around 7.8% of the sample.

The cohort comprised some 730 healthy bone marrow donors. At the time of sampling, every cohort member was nominally healthy, though immune exposures that went unrecorded were likely present. The donor was CMV seropositive and belonged to the group of around 300 seropositive cohort members. Each donor provided a peripheral blood sample, and peripheral blood mononuclear cells were used for TCR beta sequencing. Genomic DNA was extracted from the blood cell samples with the Qiagen DNeasy Blood Extraction Kit. A few counts support this clone. No cognate antigen has been identified for it. No much larger clone exists at a distance of one base, and base qualities are not known. The germline V gene specifies SGHTA as CDR1 and FQGNSA as CDR2. There are 13 amino acids in the CDR3, from cysteine to phenylalanine inclusive. The read is trimmed to its CDR3 DNA, 39 bases read in frame from base 1. Relative to germline, V is 1 base shorter and J is 6 bases shorter, with 10 bases between their ends.

Material: PBMCs. This sequence uses TRBV7-2 and TRBJ2-7; the D gene remains uncertain. This receptor was obtained from a man over 45 in good health and CMV-seropositive. The DNA sequence is given as TGTGCCAGCAGCTTAGACCTGGTCGGCGAGCAGTACTTC. This is translated as CASSLDLVGEQYF.